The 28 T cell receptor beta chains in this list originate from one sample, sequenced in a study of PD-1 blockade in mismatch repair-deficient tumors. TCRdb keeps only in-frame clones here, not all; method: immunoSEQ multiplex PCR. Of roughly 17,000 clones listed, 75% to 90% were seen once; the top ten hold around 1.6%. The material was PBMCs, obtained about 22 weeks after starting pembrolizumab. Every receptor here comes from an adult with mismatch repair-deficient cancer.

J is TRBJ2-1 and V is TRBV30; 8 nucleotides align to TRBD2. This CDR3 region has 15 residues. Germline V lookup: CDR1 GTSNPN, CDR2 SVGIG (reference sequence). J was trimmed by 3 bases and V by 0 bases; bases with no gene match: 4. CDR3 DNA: TGTGCCTGGAGTGTAGCGGGAGTAGACTACAATGAGCAGTTCTTC. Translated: CAWSVAGVDYNEQFF.

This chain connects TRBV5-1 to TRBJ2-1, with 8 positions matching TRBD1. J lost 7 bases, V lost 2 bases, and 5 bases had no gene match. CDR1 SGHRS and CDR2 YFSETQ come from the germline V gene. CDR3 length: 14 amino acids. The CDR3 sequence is CASSFDRGGNEQFF. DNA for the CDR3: TGCGCCAGCAGCTTCGACAGGGGTGGAAATGAGCAGTTCTTC.

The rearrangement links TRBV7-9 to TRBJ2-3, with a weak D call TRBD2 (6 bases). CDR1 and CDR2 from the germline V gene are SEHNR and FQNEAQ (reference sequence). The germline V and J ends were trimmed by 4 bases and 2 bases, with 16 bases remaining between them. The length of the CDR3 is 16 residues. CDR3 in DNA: TGTGCCAGCAGCTCGACGGGTGGGGGGATCACAGATACGCAGTATTTT. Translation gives CASSSTGGGITDTQYF.

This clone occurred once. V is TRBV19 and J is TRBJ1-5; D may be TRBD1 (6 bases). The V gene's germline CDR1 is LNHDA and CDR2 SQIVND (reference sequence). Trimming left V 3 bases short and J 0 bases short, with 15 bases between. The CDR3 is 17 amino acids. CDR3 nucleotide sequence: TGTGCCAGTAGTATGTCCTACGGACAGAATAGCAATCAGCCCCAGCATTTT. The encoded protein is CASSMSYGQNSNQPQHF.

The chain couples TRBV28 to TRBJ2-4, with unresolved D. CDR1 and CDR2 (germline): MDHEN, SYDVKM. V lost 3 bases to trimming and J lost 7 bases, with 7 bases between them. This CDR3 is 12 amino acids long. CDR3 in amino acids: CASSFLMNIQYF. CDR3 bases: TGTGCCAGCAGTTTCTTAATGAACATTCAGTACTTC.

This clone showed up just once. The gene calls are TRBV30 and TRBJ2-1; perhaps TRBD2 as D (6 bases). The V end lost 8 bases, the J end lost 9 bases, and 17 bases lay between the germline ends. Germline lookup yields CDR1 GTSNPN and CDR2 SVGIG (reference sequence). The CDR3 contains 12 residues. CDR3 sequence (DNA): TGTGCCCGTGGGGGGACGAGGGCTGAGCAGTTCTTC. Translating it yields CARGGTRAEQFF.

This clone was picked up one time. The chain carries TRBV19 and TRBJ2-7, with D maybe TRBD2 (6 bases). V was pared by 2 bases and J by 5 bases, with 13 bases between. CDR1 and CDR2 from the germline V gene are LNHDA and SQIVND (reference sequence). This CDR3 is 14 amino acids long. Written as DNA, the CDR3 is TGTGCCAGTAGTATATCCGGGGGTTGGAACGAGCAGTACTTC. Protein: CASSISGGWNEQYF.

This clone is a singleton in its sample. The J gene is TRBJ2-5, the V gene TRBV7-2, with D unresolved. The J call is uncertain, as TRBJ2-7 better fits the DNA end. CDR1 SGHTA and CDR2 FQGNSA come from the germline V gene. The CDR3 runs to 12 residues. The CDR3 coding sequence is TGTGCCAGCAGCTATACGTCCTACGAGCAGTACTTC. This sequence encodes CASSYTSYEQYF.

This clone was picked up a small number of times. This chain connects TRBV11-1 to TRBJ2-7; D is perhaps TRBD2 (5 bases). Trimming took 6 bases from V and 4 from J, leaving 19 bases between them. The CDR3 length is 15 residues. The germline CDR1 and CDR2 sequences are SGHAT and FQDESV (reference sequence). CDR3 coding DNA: TGTGCCAGCAGACCTGACGGGATATCCCAATACGAGCAGTACTTC. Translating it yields CASRPDGISQYEQYF.

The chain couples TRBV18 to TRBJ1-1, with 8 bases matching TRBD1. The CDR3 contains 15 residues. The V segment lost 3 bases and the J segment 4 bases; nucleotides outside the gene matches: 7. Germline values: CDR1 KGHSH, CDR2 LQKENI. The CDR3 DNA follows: TGTGCCAGCTCACCCTGGACAGGGCGGTCCACTGAAGCTTTCTTT. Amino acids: CASSPWTGRSTEAFF.

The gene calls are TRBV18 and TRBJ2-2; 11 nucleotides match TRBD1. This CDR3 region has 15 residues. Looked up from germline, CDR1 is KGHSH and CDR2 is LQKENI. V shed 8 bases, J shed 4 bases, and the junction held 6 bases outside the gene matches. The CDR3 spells CASRGQGASTGELFF. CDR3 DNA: TGTGCCAGCCGCGGACAGGGGGCGAGCACCGGGGAGCTGTTTTTT.

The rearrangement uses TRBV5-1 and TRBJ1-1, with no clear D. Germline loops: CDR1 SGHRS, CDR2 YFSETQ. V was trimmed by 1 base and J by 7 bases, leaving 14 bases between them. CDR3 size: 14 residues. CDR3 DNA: TGCGCCAGCAGCTTGTTAGTAGGGAGTGGTGAAGCTTTCTTT. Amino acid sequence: CASSLLVGSGEAFF.

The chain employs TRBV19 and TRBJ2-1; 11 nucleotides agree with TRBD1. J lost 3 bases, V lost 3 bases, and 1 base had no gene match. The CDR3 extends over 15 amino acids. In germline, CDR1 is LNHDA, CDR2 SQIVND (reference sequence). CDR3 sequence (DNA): TGTGCCAGTAGTATGGGACAGGGGGTCTACAATGAGCAGTTCTTC. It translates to CASSMGQGVYNEQFF.

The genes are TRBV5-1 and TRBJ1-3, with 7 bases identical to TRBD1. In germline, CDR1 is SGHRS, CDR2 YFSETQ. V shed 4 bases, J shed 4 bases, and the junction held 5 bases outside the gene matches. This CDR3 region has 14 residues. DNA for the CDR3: TGCGCCAGCAGCCCGGGACAGTCAGGAAACACCATATATTTT. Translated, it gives CASSPGQSGNTIYF.

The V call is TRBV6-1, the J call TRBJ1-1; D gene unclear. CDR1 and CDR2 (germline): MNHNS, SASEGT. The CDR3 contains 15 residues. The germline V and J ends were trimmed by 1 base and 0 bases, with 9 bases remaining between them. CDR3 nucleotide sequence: TGTGCCAGCAGTGAAGAACATTACATGAACACTGAAGCTTTCTTT. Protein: CASSEEHYMNTEAFF.

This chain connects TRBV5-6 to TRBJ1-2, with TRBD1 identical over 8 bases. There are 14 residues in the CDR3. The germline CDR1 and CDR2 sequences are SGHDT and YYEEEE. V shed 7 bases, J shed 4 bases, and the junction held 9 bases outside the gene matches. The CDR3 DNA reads TGTGCCAGCGCTGTTTGGCAGGGGGCCTATGGCTACACCTTC. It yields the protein CASAVWQGAYGYTF.

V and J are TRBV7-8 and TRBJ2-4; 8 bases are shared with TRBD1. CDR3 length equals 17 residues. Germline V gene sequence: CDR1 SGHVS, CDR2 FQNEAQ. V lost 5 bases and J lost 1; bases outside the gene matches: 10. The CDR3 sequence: CASSPRGQGTAKNIQYF. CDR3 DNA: TGTGCCAGCAGCCCACGTGGACAGGGTACGGCCAAAAACATTCAGTACTTC.

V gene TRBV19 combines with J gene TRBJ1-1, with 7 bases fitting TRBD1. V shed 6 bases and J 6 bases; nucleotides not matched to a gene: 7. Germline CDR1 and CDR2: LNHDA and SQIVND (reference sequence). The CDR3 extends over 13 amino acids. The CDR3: CASRLTGSSEAFF. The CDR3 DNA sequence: TGTGCCAGTAGACTGACAGGGTCCTCTGAAGCTTTCTTT.

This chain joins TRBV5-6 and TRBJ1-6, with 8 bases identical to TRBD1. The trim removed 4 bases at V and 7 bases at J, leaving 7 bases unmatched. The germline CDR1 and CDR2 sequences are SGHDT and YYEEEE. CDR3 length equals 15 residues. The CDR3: CASSRGQGTNSPLHF. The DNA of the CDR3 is TGTGCCAGCAGCCGCGGACAGGGAACAAATTCACCCCTCCACTTT.

CDR3 coding DNA: TGCGCCAGCAGCTCTTATCCCCGGGACAGAGGAAACACCATATATTTT. Amino acid sequence: CASSSYPRDRGNTIYF. The rearrangement joins TRBV5-1 to TRBJ1-3, with 7 bases fitting TRBD1. Trimming took 3 bases from V and 4 from J; bases not matched to a gene: 10. This CDR3 has 16 residues. CDR1 and CDR2 (germline): SGHRS, YFSETQ. The whole variable domain, filled in from reference TRBV5-1 and TRBJ1-3, reads KAGVTQTPRYLIKTRGQQVTLSCSPISGHRSVSWYQQTPGQGLQFLFEYFSETQRNKGNFPGRFSGRQFSNSRSEMNVSTLELGDSALYLCASSSYPRDRGNTIYFGEGSWLTVV.

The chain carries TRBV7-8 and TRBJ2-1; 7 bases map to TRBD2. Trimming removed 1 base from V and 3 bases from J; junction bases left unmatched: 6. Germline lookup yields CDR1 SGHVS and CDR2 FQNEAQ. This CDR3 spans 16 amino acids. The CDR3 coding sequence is TGTGCCAGCAGCTTAGTTGCCCTAGCGGTCTACAATGAGCAGTTCTTC. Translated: CASSLVALAVYNEQFF.

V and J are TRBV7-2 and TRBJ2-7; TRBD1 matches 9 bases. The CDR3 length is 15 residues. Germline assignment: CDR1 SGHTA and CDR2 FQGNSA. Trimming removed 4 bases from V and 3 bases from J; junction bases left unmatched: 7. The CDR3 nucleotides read TGTGCCAGCAGCTCCGCCGGGACAGGGTACTACGAGCAGTACTTC. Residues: CASSSAGTGYYEQYF.

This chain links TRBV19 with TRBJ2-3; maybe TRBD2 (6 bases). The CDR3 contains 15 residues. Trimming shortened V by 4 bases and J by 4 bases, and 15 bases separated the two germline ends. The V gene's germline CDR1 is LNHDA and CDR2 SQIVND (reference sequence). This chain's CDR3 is CASSRTNELADTQYF. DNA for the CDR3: TGTGCCAGTAGTAGGACTAACGAGTTGGCAGATACGCAGTATTTT.

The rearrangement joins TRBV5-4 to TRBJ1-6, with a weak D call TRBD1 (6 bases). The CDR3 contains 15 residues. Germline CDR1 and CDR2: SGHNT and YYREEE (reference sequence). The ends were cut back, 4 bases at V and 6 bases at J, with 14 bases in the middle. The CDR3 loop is CASSGPDSANSPLHF. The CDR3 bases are TGTGCCAGCAGCGGACCGGACAGCGCTAATTCACCCCTCCACTTT.

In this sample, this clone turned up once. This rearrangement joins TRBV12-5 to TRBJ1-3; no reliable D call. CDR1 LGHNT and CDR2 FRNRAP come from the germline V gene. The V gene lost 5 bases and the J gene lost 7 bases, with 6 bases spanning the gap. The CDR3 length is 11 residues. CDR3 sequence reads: CASGLRNTIYF. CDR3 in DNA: TGTGCTAGTGGTCTCCGGAACACCATATATTTT. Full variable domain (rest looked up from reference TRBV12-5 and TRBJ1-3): DARVTQTPRHKVTEMGQEVTMRCQPILGHNTVFWYRQTMMQGLELLAYFRNRAPLDDSGMPKDRFSAEMPDATLATLKIQPSEPRDSAVYFCASGLRNTIYFGEGSWLTVV.

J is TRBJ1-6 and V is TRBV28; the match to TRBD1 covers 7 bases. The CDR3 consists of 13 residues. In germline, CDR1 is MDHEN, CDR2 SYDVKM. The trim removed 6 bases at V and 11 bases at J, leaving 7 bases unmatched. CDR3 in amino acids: CASRKGAATPLHF. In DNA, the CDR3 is TGTGCCAGCAGAAAGGGGGCAGCGACACCCCTCCACTTT.

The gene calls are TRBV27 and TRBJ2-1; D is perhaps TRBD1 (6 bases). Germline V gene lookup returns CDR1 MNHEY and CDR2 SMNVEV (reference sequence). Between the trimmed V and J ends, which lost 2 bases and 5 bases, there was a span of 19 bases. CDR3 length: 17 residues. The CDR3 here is CASSLRGWGPRNNEQFF. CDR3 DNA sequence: TGTGCCAGCAGTTTAAGAGGTTGGGGGCCGAGAAACAATGAGCAGTTCTTC.

CDR3 protein: CASSLSPSGRKGTQYF. CDR3 bases: TGTGCCAGCAGTTTATCCCCTAGCGGGAGAAAGGGGACGCAGTATTTT. V is TRBV27 and J is TRBJ2-3; 10 bases align to TRBD2. CDR3 length: 16 amino acids. After removal of 0 bases from V and 9 bases from J, the junction contained 9 bases not matched to a gene. From germline, CDR1 is MNHEY and CDR2 SMNVEV (reference sequence).